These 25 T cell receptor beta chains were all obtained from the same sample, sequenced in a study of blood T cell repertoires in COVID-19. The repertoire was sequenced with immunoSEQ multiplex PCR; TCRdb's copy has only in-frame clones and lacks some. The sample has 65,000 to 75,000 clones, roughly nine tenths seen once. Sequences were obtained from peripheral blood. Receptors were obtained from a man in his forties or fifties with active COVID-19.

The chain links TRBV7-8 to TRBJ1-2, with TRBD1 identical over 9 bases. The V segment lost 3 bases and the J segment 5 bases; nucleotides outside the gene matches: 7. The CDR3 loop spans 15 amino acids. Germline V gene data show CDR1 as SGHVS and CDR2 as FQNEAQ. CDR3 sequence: CASSFHDRGNYGYTF. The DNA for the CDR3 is TGTGCCAGCAGCTTTCATGACAGGGGGAATTATGGCTACACCTTC.

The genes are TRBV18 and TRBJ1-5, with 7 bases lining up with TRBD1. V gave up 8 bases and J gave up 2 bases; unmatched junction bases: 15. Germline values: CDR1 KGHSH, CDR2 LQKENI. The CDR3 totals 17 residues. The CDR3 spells CASRPQGPQGGNQPQHF. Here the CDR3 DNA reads TGTGCCAGCCGACCCCAAGGCCCCCAGGGGGGCAATCAGCCCCAGCATTTT.

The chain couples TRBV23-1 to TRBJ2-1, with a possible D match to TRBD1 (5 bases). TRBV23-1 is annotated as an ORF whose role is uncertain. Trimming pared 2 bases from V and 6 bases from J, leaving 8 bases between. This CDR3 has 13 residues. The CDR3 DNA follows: TGCGCCAGCAGTCAAGCGGACACCAATGAGCAGTTCTTC. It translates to CASSQADTNEQFF.

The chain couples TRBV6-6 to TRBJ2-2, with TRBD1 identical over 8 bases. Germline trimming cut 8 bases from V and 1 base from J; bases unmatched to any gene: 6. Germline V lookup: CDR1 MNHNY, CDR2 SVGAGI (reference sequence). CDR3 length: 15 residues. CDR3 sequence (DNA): TGTGCCAGCCAGGGGGCCAGGAGGAACACCGGGGAGCTGTTTTTT. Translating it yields CASQGARRNTGELFF.

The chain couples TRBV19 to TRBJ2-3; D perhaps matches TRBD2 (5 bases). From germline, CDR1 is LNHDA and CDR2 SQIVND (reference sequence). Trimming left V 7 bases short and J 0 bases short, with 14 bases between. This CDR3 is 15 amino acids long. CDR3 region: CASKTAGGSTDTQYF. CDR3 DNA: TGTGCCAGTAAGACTGCTGGAGGCAGCACAGATACGCAGTATTTT.

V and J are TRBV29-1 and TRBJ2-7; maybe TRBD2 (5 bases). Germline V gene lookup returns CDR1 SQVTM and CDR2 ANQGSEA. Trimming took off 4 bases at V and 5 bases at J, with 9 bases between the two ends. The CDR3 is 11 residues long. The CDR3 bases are TGCAGCGTTGGGGAGCGCCACGAGCAGTACTTC. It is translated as CSVGERHEQYF.

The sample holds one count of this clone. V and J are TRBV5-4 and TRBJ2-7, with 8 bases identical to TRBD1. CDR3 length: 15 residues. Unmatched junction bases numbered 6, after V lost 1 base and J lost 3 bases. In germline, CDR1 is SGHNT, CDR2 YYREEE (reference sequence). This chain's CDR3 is CASSLQDRDSYEQYF. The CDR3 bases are TGTGCCAGCAGCTTGCAGGACAGGGACAGCTACGAGCAGTACTTC.

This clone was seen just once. The CDR3 bases are TGTGCCAGCAGTGCCGACAGGGCTCAGCCCCAGCATTTT. This translates into CASSADRAQPQHF. This sequence joins TRBV12-3 or TRBV12-4 and TRBJ1-5; 7 bases are a match to TRBD1. CDR3 length equals 13 residues. V shed 5 bases, J shed 6 bases, and the junction held 4 bases outside the gene matches.

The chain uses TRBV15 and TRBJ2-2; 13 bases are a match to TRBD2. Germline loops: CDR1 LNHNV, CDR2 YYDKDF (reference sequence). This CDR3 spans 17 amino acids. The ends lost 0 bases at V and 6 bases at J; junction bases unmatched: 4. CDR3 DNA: TGTGCCACCAGCAGAGATCGAACTAGCGGGAGGGCCGGGGAGCTGTTTTTT. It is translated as CATSRDRTSGRAGELFF.

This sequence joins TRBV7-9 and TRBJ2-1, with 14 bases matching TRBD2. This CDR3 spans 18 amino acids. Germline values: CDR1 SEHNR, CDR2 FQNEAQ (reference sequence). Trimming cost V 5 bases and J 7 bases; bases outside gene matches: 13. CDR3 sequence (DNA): TGTGCCAGCAGCGTTTGGGTCACGGGACTAGCGGGAGTTAATGAGCAGTTCTTC. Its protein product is CASSVWVTGLAGVNEQFF.

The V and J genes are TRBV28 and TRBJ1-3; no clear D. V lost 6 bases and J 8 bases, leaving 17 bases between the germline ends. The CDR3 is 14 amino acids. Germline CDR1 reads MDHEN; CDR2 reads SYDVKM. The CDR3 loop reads CASRSNAKSDTIYF. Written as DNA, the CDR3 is TGTGCCAGCAGGTCGAACGCCAAGTCGGACACCATATATTTT.

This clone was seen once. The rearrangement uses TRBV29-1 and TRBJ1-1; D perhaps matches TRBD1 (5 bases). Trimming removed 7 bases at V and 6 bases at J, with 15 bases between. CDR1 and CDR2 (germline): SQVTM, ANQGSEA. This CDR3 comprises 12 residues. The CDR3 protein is CSGGNLGAEAFF. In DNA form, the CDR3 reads TGCAGCGGGGGCAATCTTGGAGCTGAAGCTTTCTTT.

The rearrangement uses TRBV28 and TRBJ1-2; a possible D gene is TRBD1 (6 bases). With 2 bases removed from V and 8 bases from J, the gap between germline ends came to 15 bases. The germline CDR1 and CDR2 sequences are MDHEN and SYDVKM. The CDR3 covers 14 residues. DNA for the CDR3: TGTGCCAGCAGTTTAGGGGACAAACTGGGGGGCTACACCTTC. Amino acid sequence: CASSLGDKLGGYTF.

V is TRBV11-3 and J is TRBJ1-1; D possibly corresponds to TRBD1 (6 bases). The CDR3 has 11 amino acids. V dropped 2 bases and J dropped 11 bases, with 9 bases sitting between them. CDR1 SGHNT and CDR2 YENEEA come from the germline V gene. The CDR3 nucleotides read TGTGCCAGCAGCTTACGGACAGACGCTTTCTTT. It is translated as CASSLRTDAFF. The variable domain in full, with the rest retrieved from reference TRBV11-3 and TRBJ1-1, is EAGVVQSPRYKIIEKKQPVAFWCNPISGHNTLYWYLQNLGQGPELLIRYENEEAVDDSQLPKDRFSAERLKGVDSTLKIQPAELGDSAVYLCASSLRTDAFFGQGTRLTVV.

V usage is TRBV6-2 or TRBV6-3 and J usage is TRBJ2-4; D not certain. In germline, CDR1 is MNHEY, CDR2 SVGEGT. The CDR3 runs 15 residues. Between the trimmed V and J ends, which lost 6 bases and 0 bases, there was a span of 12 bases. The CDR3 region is CASSVGALAKNIQYF. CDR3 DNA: TGTGCCAGCAGCGTAGGAGCTCTAGCCAAAAACATTCAGTACTTC.

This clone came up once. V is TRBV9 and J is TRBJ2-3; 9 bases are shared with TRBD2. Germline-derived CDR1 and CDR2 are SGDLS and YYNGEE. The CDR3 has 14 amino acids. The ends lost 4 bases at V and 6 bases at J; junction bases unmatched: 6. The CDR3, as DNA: TGTGCCAGCAGCTTTAGCGGGAGTGGGGATACGCAGTATTTT. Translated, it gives CASSFSGSGDTQYF.

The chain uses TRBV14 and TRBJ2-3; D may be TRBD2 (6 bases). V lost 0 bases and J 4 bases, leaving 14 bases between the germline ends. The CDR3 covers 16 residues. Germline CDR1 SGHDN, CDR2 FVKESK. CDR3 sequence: CASSQEGGVFADTQYF. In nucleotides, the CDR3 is TGTGCCAGCAGCCAAGAGGGCGGGGTCTTTGCAGATACGCAGTATTTT.

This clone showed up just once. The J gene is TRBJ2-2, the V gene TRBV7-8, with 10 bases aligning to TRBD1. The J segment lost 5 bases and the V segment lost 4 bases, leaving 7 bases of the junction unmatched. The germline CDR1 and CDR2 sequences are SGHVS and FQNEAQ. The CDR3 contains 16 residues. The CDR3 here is CASSYLRTGGTGELFF. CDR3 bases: TGTGCCAGCAGCTACCTTAGGACAGGGGGTACCGGGGAGCTGTTTTTT. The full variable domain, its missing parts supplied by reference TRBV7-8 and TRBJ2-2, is GAGVSQSPRYKVAKRGQDVALRCDPISGHVSLFWYQQALGQGPEFLTYFQNEAQLDKSGLPSDRFFAERPEGSVSTLKIQRTQQEDSAVYLCASSYLRTGGTGELFFGEGSRLTVL.

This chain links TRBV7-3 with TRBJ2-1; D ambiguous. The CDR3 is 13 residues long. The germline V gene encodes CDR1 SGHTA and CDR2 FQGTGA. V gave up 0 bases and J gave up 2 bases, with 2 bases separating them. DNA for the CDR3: TGTGCCAGCAGCTTAACTACCTACAATGAGCAGTTCTTC. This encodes CASSLTTYNEQFF. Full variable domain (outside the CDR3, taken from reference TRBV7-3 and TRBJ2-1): GAGVSQTPSNKVTEKGKYVELRCDPISGHTALYWYRQSLGQGPEFLIYFQGTGAADDSGLPNDRFFAVRPEGSVSTLKIQRTERGDSAVYLCASSLTTYNEQFFGPGTRLTVL.

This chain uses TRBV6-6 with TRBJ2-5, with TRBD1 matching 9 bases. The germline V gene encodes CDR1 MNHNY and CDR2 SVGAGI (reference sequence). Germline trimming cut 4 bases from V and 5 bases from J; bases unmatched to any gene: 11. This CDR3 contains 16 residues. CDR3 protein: CASSSGQGLPRETQYF. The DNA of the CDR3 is TGTGCCAGCAGTTCCGGACAGGGGCTACCGCGGGAGACCCAGTACTTC.

CDR3: CASSLQNRMATDTQYF. The CDR3 coding sequence is TGTGCCAGCAGCTTGCAGAACCGAATGGCCACAGATACGCAGTATTTT. The chain has TRBV5-6 and TRBJ2-3; no definite D call. Germline V CDR1 and CDR2: SGHDT, YYEEEE. The V and J ends lost 1 base and 2 bases respectively, with 14 bases between them. The CDR3 totals 16 residues. The full variable domain, in which reference TRBV5-6 and TRBJ2-3 provide the parts outside the CDR3, is DAGVTQSPTHLIKTRGQQVTLRCSPKSGHDTVSWYQQALGQGPQFIFQYYEEEERQRGNFPDRFSGHQFPNYSSELNVNALLLGDSALYLCASSLQNRMATDTQYFGPGTRLTVL.

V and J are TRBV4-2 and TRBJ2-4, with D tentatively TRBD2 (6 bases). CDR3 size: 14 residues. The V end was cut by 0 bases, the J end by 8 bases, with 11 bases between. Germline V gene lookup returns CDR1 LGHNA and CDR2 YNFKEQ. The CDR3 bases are TGTGCCAGCAGCCAAGATTGGGGGGTGGACATTCAGTACTTC. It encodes CASSQDWGVDIQYF.

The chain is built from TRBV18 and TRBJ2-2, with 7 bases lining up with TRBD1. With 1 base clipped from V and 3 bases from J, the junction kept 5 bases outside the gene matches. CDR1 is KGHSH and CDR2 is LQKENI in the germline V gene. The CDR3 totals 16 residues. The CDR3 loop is CASSPRRQGDTGELFF. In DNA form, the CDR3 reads TGTGCCAGCTCACCACGGCGGCAGGGGGACACCGGGGAGCTGTTTTTT.

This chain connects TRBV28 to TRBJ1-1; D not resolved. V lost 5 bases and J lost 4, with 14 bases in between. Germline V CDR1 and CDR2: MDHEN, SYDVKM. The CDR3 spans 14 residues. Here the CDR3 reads CASSRDFHGTEAFF. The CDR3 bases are TGTGCCAGCAGTCGGGATTTCCATGGCACTGAAGCTTTCTTT.

The CDR3: CATSESGTGTDTQYF. The CDR3 bases are TGTGCCACCAGTGAGTCCGGGACAGGAACAGATACGCAGTATTTT. The chain couples TRBV24-1 to TRBJ2-3; 8 bases agree with TRBD1. V lost 4 bases and J lost 3; bases outside the gene matches: 5. CDR1 is KGHDR and CDR2 is SFDVKD in the germline V gene. This CDR3 has 15 residues.